This T cell receptor beta chain was identified during a study of blood T cell repertoires in COVID-19. For the study at large: Both acute and convalescent COVID-19 samples were obtained from the United States, Italy and Spain. PBMCs, B-cell-depleted T cells, or T cells were the source of the cDNA or gDNA that made up the material.

There are 12 residues in the CDR3. Per the germline V gene, CDR1 is MNHEY and CDR2 is SVGAGI. Germline trimming cut 6 bases from V and 8 bases from J; bases unmatched to any gene: 7. Produced via immunoSEQ multiplex PCR; TCRdb's table is partial and in-frame only. The sample includes 84,000 or so clones, roughly 80% of them seen just once. The sequence was collected from a woman older than 75 with acute or convalescent COVID-19. The sequencing input was peripheral blood. The chain uses TRBV6-5 and TRBJ2-7; 7 nucleotides match TRBD1. The CDR3 sequence is CASRGDSVQQYF. CDR3 DNA: TGTGCCAGCAGGGGGGACAGTGTCCAGCAGTACTTC.